This T cell receptor (beta chain) originates from a study of immune cell composition in non-small cell lung cancer. TCRdb's table, derived via immunoSEQ multiplex PCR, lists solely in-frame clones and lacks some. The profile shows about 5,200 clones, roughly 70% of them singletons. CDR3 size: 13 residues. Trimming cost V 3 bases and J 8 bases, with 12 bases left between them. CDR1 WNHNN and CDR2 SYGVQD come from the germline V gene (reference sequence). DNA was extracted from unsorted cell suspensions stored frozen. Broader study findings: Overall clonality, unlike maximal tumour-associated clone frequency, did not predict TIL reactivity. Dominant in vivo tumour-associated clones were not shown to share tumour-reactive sequences. Tumour TCR-beta clonality was not significantly tied to smoking pack-years.

Comments on this clone: Its antigen remains unknown.

Specimen: lung tumor tissue. The chain recombines TRBV10-1 with TRBJ2-3, with a possible D match to TRBD2 (6 bases). The clonotype originates from a human donor with non-small cell lung cancer. CDR3 residues: CASSDSGLGTQYF. The CDR3, as DNA: TGCGCCAGCAGTGATAGCGGTCTGGGTACGCAGTATTTT.